These 10 T cell receptor beta chains share one sample of origin, sequenced in a study of T cell changes during pregnancy in multiple sclerosis. Repertoires were generated with immunoSEQ multiplex PCR, while TCRdb's copy carries only in-frame clones and drops some. The repertoire has 40,000 to 60,000 clones, less than 95% of them found once; the top ten carry roughly 0.34%. This sample comprised CD4+ T cells from peripheral blood mononuclear cells, obtained in the third trimester of pregnancy. The origin of the receptors is a female donor with multiple sclerosis, enrolled in a pregnancy study.

The chain combines TRBV10-2 with TRBJ2-3; 16 bases are a match to TRBD2. This CDR3 region has 17 residues. The V and J ends lost 2 bases and 9 bases, in that order; junction bases with no gene match: 8. Germline assignment: CDR1 WSHSY and CDR2 SAAADI. CDR3 bases: TGCGCCAGCAGTGAGAGGGGACTAGCGGGAGGGCCGCGGACGCAGTATTTT. Protein sequence: CASSERGLAGGPRTQYF.

V gene TRBV7-2 combines with J gene TRBJ2-3, with 7 bases fitting TRBD1. Germline CDR1 is SGHTA and CDR2 is FQGNSA. The CDR3 covers 17 residues. The V gene end was trimmed by 5 bases and the J gene end by 2 bases; junction bases not matched to a gene: 13. The DNA for the CDR3 is TGTGCCAGCAGCCCGAGGGTAGCAGGGGGTTACACAGATACGCAGTATTTT. Its protein is CASSPRVAGGYTDTQYF.

The J gene is TRBJ1-2, the V gene TRBV5-4, with TRBD1 as a possible D gene (6 bases). The ends were cut back, 3 bases at V and 5 bases at J, with 14 bases in the middle. This CDR3 comprises 14 residues. In germline, CDR1 is SGHNT, CDR2 YYREEE (reference sequence). CDR3 nucleotide sequence: TGTGCCAGCAGCTCTGGACAGCGGTCTTATGGCTACACCTTC. Its protein is CASSSGQRSYGYTF. Combining the CDR3 with reference TRBV5-4 and TRBJ1-2 gives the whole variable domain ETGVTQSPTHLIKTRGQQVTLRCSSQSGHNTVSWYQQALGQGPQFIFQYYREEENGRGNFPPRFSGLQFPNYSSELNVNALELDDSALYLCASSSGQRSYGYTFGSGTRLTVV.

The chain is built from TRBV11-2 and TRBJ1-5; no clear D. CDR3 length: 14 amino acids. The V end was cut by 3 bases, the J end by 0 bases, with 6 bases between. Germline V gene sequence: CDR1 SGHAT, CDR2 FQNNGV. The CDR3 protein is CASSLGSSNQPQHF. CDR3 coding DNA: TGTGCCAGCAGCTTGGGGAGTAGCAATCAGCCCCAGCATTTT.

The V and J genes are TRBV5-4 and TRBJ2-1; a weak D match, TRBD2 (7 bases). Germline assignment: CDR1 SGHNT and CDR2 YYREEE (reference sequence). The CDR3 is 16 residues long. V lost 3 bases to trimming and J lost 6 bases, with 19 bases between them. The CDR3 DNA reads TGTGCCAGCAGCTGGGGGAGGGGGGCCACGGCCAATGAGCAGTTCTTC. Its protein product is CASSWGRGATANEQFF.

J is TRBJ2-1 and V is TRBV6-1; 11 nucleotides match TRBD2. V shed 3 bases, J shed 8 bases, and the junction held 6 bases outside the gene matches. Germline CDR1 reads MNHNS; CDR2 reads SASEGT. CDR3 length equals 15 residues. The CDR3 loop is CASSDNSGGAHEQFF. As DNA, the CDR3 is TGTGCCAGCAGTGATAATAGCGGGGGGGCGCATGAGCAGTTCTTC.

The genes are TRBV28 and TRBJ2-1; TRBD2 matches 7 bases. The CDR3 totals 17 residues. Trimming took 7 bases from V and 3 from J; bases not matched to a gene: 15. Germline assignment: CDR1 MDHEN and CDR2 SYDVKM. The CDR3 protein is CASNPKGPRGVYNEQFF. As DNA, the CDR3 is TGTGCCAGCAACCCGAAGGGACCCCGGGGGGTCTACAATGAGCAGTTCTTC.

V and J are TRBV7-2 and TRBJ2-1; D not resolved. This CDR3 is built from 12 residues. V gave up 3 bases and J gave up 9 bases, with 9 bases separating them. Germline V gene lookup returns CDR1 SGHTA and CDR2 FQGNSA. The CDR3 DNA is TGTGCCAGCAGCTTTAGGAGAGGTGAGCAGTTCTTC. It translates to CASSFRRGEQFF.

The CDR3 sequence: CAISDWTGNITDTQYF. The CDR3 DNA is TGTGCCATCAGTGACTGGACAGGCAATATCACAGATACGCAGTATTTT. The chain links TRBV10-3 to TRBJ2-3, with 7 bases aligning to TRBD1. The trim removed 3 bases at V and 2 bases at J, leaving 8 bases unmatched. Germline-derived CDR1 and CDR2 are ENHRY and SYGVKD. The CDR3 loop spans 16 amino acids.

This chain links TRBV5-1 with TRBJ2-7; the match to TRBD1 covers 8 bases. Germline lookup yields CDR1 SGHRS and CDR2 YFSETQ. The length of the CDR3 is 16 residues. V was clipped by 6 bases and J by 2 bases; unmatched bases: 13. The CDR3 region is CASKMSWQGATYEQYF. For the CDR3, the DNA is TGCGCCAGCAAAATGTCCTGGCAGGGGGCGACCTACGAGCAGTACTTC. The full variable domain, its missing parts supplied by reference TRBV5-1 and TRBJ2-7, is KAGVTQTPRYLIKTRGQQVTLSCSPISGHRSVSWYQQTPGQGLQFLFEYFSETQRNKGNFPGRFSGRQFSNSRSEMNVSTLELGDSALYLCASKMSWQGATYEQYFGPGTRLTVT.